Listed below are T cell receptor beta chains from one sample, sequenced in a study of STAT3 mutations in large granular lymphocyte leukemia. Here immunoSEQ multiplex PCR was the method, and the copy in TCRdb shows in-frame clones only, minus some. This sample has several thousand clones, with around nine tenths found just once. The sample taken for sequencing was peripheral blood mononuclear cells. These receptors all come from an older man with T-cell large granular lymphocyte leukemia. Some clones in this sample may be carry-over from other donors' samples. Both conserved end residues are part of each CDR3. A D gene is named only where the DNA matches it firmly. Clone size, where shown, is once, few, many, or a class for clones that have expanded.

length: 13
size: NA
J: TRBJ1-5
V: TRBV5-6
D: NA
CDR3: CASSPQGNQPQHF
DNA: TGTGCCAGCAGCCCTCAAGGAAATCAGCCCCAGCATTTT

length: 11
size: NA
J: TRBJ2-3
V: TRBV10-3
D: NA
CDR3: CAISSTDTQYF
DNA: TGTGCCATCAGCAGCACAGATACGCAGTATTTT

length: 11
size: NA
J: TRBJ1-2
V: TRBV14
D: NA
CDR3: CASSQDNRVTF
DNA: TGTGCCAGCAGCCAAGATAACAGGGTCACCTTC

length: 14
size: NA
J: TRBJ1-5
V: TRBV6-5
D: NA
CDR3: CASSLGGPDQPQHF
DNA: TGTGCCAGCAGTCTAGGGGGACCGGATCAGCCCCAGCATTTT

length: 15
size: NA
J: TRBJ2-6
V: TRBV2
D: NA
CDR3: CASTMTRAGANVLTF
DNA: TGTGCCAGCACTATGACCAGGGCTGGGGCCAACGTCCTGACTTTC

length: 12
size: NA
J: TRBJ1-4
V: TRBV29-1
D: TRBD1
CDR3: CSGRQGNEKLFF
DNA: TGCAGCGGTCGACAGGGGAATGAAAAACTGTTTTTT

length: 16
size: NA
J: TRBJ2-5
V: TRBV30
D: NA
CDR3: CAWSYAGVGTQETQYF
DNA: TGTGCCTGGAGTTATGCCGGGGTTGGGACCCAAGAGACCCAGTACTTC

length: 15
size: NA
J: TRBJ1-5
V: TRBV9
D: TRBD1
CDR3: CASSTTGTGIQPQHF
DNA: TGTGCCAGCAGCACGACCGGGACAGGGATACAGCCCCAGCATTTT

length: 14
size: NA
J: TRBJ1-4
V: TRBV30
D: NA
CDR3: CAWSSGRSYEKLFF
DNA: TGTGCCTGGAGTAGTGGCAGATCTTATGAAAAACTGTTTTTT

length: 14
size: NA
J: TRBJ2-5
V: TRBV7-9
D: TRBD1
CDR3: CASSSPGGIETQYF
DNA: TGTGCCAGCAGCTCTCCAGGGGGCATCGAGACCCAGTACTTC

length: 14
size: NA
J: TRBJ2-7
V: TRBV30
D: TRBD1
CDR3: CAWRAGGASYEQYF
DNA: TGTGCCTGGAGGGCAGGGGGCGCGTCCTACGAGCAGTACTTC

length: 15
size: NA
J: TRBJ1-1
V: TRBV10-3
D: NA
CDR3: CAIQGVGEMNTEAFF
DNA: TGTGCCATCCAAGGAGTGGGGGAAATGAACACTGAAGCTTTCTTT

length: 16
size: NA
J: TRBJ2-7
V: TRBV18
D: TRBD2
CDR3: CASSRVVTSDSYGQYF
DNA: TGTGCCAGCTCACGGGTGGTGACTAGCGACTCCTACGGGCAGTACTTC

length: 15
size: NA
J: TRBJ1-2
V: TRBV5-1
D: NA
CDR3: CASSLGPGEYYGYTF
DNA: TGCGCCAGCAGCTTGGGCCCAGGGGAGTACTATGGCTACACCTTC

length: 18
size: once
J: TRBJ2-2
V: TRBV7-3
D: NA
CDR3: CASSLTHTGLLNTGELFF
DNA: TGTGCCAGCAGCTTAACACACACGGGACTCCTGAACACCGGGGAGCTGTTTTTT

length: 15
size: NA
J: TRBJ1-5
V: TRBV6-6
D: NA
CDR3: CASSKGPISNQPQHF
DNA: TGTGCCAGCAGCAAGGGACCCATTAGCAATCAGCCCCAGCATTTT

length: 15
size: NA
J: TRBJ1-3
V: TRBV25-1
D: NA
CDR3: CASSELGSSGNTIYF
DNA: TGTGCCAGCAGTGAATTAGGGAGCTCTGGAAACACCATATATTTT

length: 14
size: NA
J: TRBJ2-3
V: TRBV28
D: NA
CDR3: CASLRGVRTDTQYF
DNA: TGTGCCAGCCTCAGAGGGGTACGCACAGATACGCAGTATTTT

length: 13
size: NA
J: TRBJ1-5
V: TRBV19
D: NA
CDR3: CASTFQGVQPQHF
DNA: TGTGCCAGTACCTTTCAGGGAGTTCAGCCCCAGCATTTT

length: 12
size: NA
J: TRBJ2-7
V: TRBV18
D: NA
CDR3: CASSPRDYEQYF
DNA: TGTGCCAGCTCACCTCGAGACTACGAGCAGTACTTC

length: 12
size: NA
J: TRBJ2-5
V: TRBV29-1
D: NA
CDR3: CSVDRLQETQYF
DNA: TGCAGCGTTGACCGACTTCAAGAGACCCAGTACTTC

length: 15
size: once
J: TRBJ2-5
V: TRBV7-9
D: TRBD2
CDR3: CASSLGGGGIETQYF
DNA: TGTGCCAGCAGCTTAGGTGGCGGGGGGATAGAGACCCAGTACTTC

length: 12
size: once
J: TRBJ2-7
V: TRBV18
D: NA
CDR3: CASSPRSYEQYF
DNA: TGTGCCAGCTCACCTCGCTCCTACGAGCAGTACTTC

length: 14
size: NA
J: TRBJ1-6
V: TRBV7-9
D: TRBD1
CDR3: CASGTDPRNSPLHF
DNA: TGTGCCAGCGGGACAGACCCGAGAAATTCACCCCTCCACTTT

length: 14
size: NA
J: TRBJ1-6
V: TRBV7-9
D: NA
CDR3: CASSLWDYNSPLHF
DNA: TGTGCCAGCAGCTTGTGGGACTATAATTCACCCCTCCACTTT

length: 11
size: medium-sized
J: TRBJ2-3
V: TRBV10-3
D: NA
CDR3: CAISVAGTQYF
DNA: TGTGCCATCAGTGTTGCGGGGACGCAGTATTTT

length: 13
size: NA
J: TRBJ1-4
V: TRBV30
D: NA
CDR3: CAWSVRISEKLFF
DNA: TGTGCCTGGAGTGTACGGATTAGTGAAAAACTGTTTTTT

length: 13
size: NA
J: TRBJ2-3
V: TRBV7-2
D: NA
CDR3: CASRNVGGDTQYF
DNA: TGTGCCAGCAGGAATGTAGGTGGTGATACGCAGTATTTT

length: 15
size: NA
J: TRBJ2-7
V: TRBV6-5
D: NA
CDR3: CASSSVWPSLYEQYF
DNA: TGTGCCAGCAGTTCTGTTTGGCCATCGCTCTACGAGCAGTACTTC

length: 15
size: NA
J: TRBJ1-4
V: TRBV5-5
D: NA
CDR3: CASSRIPGWEKKLFF
DNA: TGTGCCAGCAGCCGTATCCCCGGCTGGGAGAAGAAACTGTTTTTT

length: 22
size: NA
J: TRBJ2-5
V: TRBV6-7
D: TRBD1
CDR3: CASSYPAKRSPKSTGERETQYF
DNA: TGTGCCAGCAGTTACCCGGCTAAAAGGTCCCCGAAGTCGACAGGGGAGCGAGAGACCCAGTACTTC

length: 13
size: once
J: TRBJ1-6
V: TRBV18
D: TRBD1
CDR3: CASSRTGDSPLHF
DNA: TGTGCCAGCTCACGGACAGGGGACTCACCCCTCCACTTT

length: 15
size: few
J: TRBJ1-3
V: TRBV18
D: NA
CDR3: CASSVGGLPGNTIYF
DNA: TGTGCCAGCTCAGTTGGGGGACTCCCTGGAAACACCATATATTTT

length: 12
size: NA
J: TRBJ1-5
V: TRBV5-8
D: NA
CDR3: CASSLALEPQHF
DNA: TGTGCCAGCAGCTTGGCCCTGGAGCCCCAGCATTTT

length: 17
size: NA
J: TRBJ2-6
V: TRBV13
D: TRBD1
CDR3: CASSRRTGYSGANVLTF
DNA: TGTGCCAGCAGCCGACGGACAGGTTACTCTGGGGCCAACGTCCTGACTTTC